These 17 T cell receptor beta chains originate from one sample sequenced in a study of glioma-infiltrating T cells. TCR alpha and beta CDR3 regions were amplified from RNA using iRepertoire nested multiplex PCR. TCRdb independently ran MiXCR on the multiplex PCR reads; one entry per CDR3 protein. Of about 200,000 distinct CDR3 sequences detected, around 30% appear once; the ten largest clones hold around 20%. Source material: glioma tissue, nonneoplastic brain tissue, or PBMCs (not recorded which). The source of these receptors is a human donor with low-grade glioma or glioblastoma, undergoing nonglioma brain surgery, or in good health (not recorded which).

This clonotype was observed a single time. This could be a read error, since a much larger clone is one nucleotide away. The chain links TRBV18 to TRBJ1-1; no firm D call. From germline, CDR1 is KGHSH and CDR2 LQKENI. The CDR3 runs to 12 residues. Trimming removed 3 bases from V and 3 bases from J, with 5 bases in between. Here the CDR3 reads CASSPSYTEAFF. CDR3 bases: TGTGCCAGCTCACCGTCTTACACTGAAGCTTTCTTT.

This clonotype was seen ten or more times. V usage is TRBV7-2 and J usage is TRBJ1-5; D is unresolved. The CDR3 is 13 amino acids. Germline-derived CDR1 and CDR2 are SGHTA and FQGNSA. V lost 4 bases and J 9 bases, leaving 13 bases between the germline ends. For the CDR3, the DNA is TGTGCCAGCAGCTCCTCCGGGAGTTCGCCCCAGCATTTT. This codes for CASSSSGSSPQHF.

This clonotype was observed many times. The chain uses TRBV11-3 and TRBJ2-3, with no clear D. Germline V gene lookup returns CDR1 SGHNT and CDR2 YENEEA. Trimming removed 4 bases at V and 2 bases at J, with 4 bases between. The CDR3 consists of 12 residues. The CDR3 here is CASSSDTDTQYF. CDR3 DNA sequence: TGTGCCAGCAGCTCGGACACAGATACGCAGTATTTT.

The chain is built from TRBV27 and TRBJ2-5, with 9 bases aligning to TRBD1. Germline CDR1 MNHEY, CDR2 SMNVEV (reference sequence). This CDR3 contains 13 residues. V lost 7 bases to trimming and J lost 7 bases; unmatched junction nucleotides: 7. CDR3 sequence reads: CASTGQGMGTQYF. In DNA form, the CDR3 reads TGTGCCAGCACCGGACAGGGGATGGGGACCCAGTACTTC.

A note on this clonotype: At one end, the junction sequence differs from germline, possibly due to a read error. This chain connects TRBV7-3 to TRBJ1-1; possible D gene TRBD1, 6 bases. CDR3 length: 14 residues. Germline CDR1 reads SGHTA; CDR2 reads FQGTGA. CDR3 sequence: CDSSLNSRGTEAFF. CDR3 DNA sequence: TGTGACAGCAGCTTAAATTCCAGGGGCACTGAAGCTTTCTTT.

In the case of this clonotype: This CDR3 is missing its conserved last phenylalanine or tryptophan, likely due to a read error. This sequence joins TRBV28 and TRBJ2-1; TRBD1 is a possible D gene (6 bases). CDR1 and CDR2 (germline): MDHEN, SYDVKM. Trimming removed 10 bases at V and 13 bases at J, with 26 bases between. This CDR3 comprises 14 residues. CDR3 region: CANSPRQALLGQFV. DNA for the CDR3: TGTGCCAACAGCCCCAGACAGGCCTTATTGGGCCAGTTCGTC.

This chain connects TRBV27 to TRBJ2-1; 14 positions agree with TRBD2. Germline V CDR1 and CDR2: MNHEY, SMNVEV (reference sequence). This CDR3 has 18 residues. V trimming: 5 bases; J trimming: 0 bases; junction bases outside the gene matches: 6. CDR3 amino acids: CASSGLAGGRVSYNEQFF. In DNA form, the CDR3 reads TGTGCCAGCAGTGGACTAGCGGGAGGCCGCGTCTCCTACAATGAGCAGTTCTTC.

This clonotype occurred many times. The J gene is TRBJ1-5, the V gene TRBV2; D uncertain. This CDR3 has 13 residues. Germline CDR1 and CDR2: SNHLY and FYNNEI. V was pared by 5 bases and J by 5 bases, with 10 bases between. Here the CDR3 reads CASSSGPHQPQHF. The CDR3 region has the DNA TGTGCCAGCAGTAGCGGCCCCCATCAGCCCCAGCATTTT.

The chain recombines TRBV3-1 with TRBJ2-3, with 11 bases fitting TRBD2. Germline assignment: CDR1 LGHDT and CDR2 YNNKEL (reference sequence). The J segment lost 3 bases and the V segment lost 2 bases, leaving 4 bases of the junction unmatched. There are 16 residues in the CDR3. The CDR3 sequence: CASSQPTSGRTDTQYF. As DNA, the CDR3 is TGTGCCAGCAGCCAACCCACTAGCGGGAGAACAGATACGCAGTATTTT.

This clonotype was recorded many times. The chain combines TRBV29-1 with TRBJ2-1, with D possibly being TRBD1 (6 bases). CDR3 length: 10 residues. Per germline, CDR1 SQVTM and CDR2 ANQGSEA. V shed 3 bases and J shed 14 bases, with 11 bases lying between them. The CDR3 nucleotides are TGCAGCGTTGACAGGGGTTCGGAGTTCTTC. Protein sequence: CSVDRGSEFF.

This clonotype was detected only a few times. J is TRBJ2-7 and V is TRBV7-3, with 11 bases lining up with TRBD2. The CDR3 spans 15 residues. With V trimmed by 5 bases and J by 2 bases, 5 bases remained unmatched. In germline, CDR1 is SGHTA, CDR2 FQGTGA. DNA for the CDR3: TGTGCCAGCAGCCGGACTAGCGGGCCGACCTACGAGCAGTACTTC. It is translated as CASSRTSGPTYEQYF.

The sample holds many counts of this clonotype. CDR3 in amino acids: CASSSTGNYQETQYF. The CDR3 coding sequence is TGTGCCAGCAGCTCTACCGGGAATTACCAAGAGACCCAGTACTTC. The rearrangement joins TRBV7-6 to TRBJ2-5, with D maybe TRBD2 (5 bases). Germline CDR1 and CDR2: SGHVS and FNYEAQ. The CDR3 runs to 15 residues. The V and J ends lost 4 bases and 0 bases respectively, with 12 bases between them.

This clonotype was recorded many times. V gene TRBV7-9 combines with J gene TRBJ1-1; D is unclear. V dropped 6 bases and J dropped 5 bases, with 13 bases sitting between them. The CDR3 spans 13 residues. Looked up from germline, CDR1 is SEHNR and CDR2 is FQNEAQ (reference sequence). Here the CDR3 DNA reads TGTGCCAGCAGGAGACCAGGACGAACTGAAGCTTTCTTT. This sequence encodes CASRRPGRTEAFF.

The sample holds many counts of this clonotype. The chain is built from TRBV20-1 and TRBJ2-3, with 10 nucleotides matching TRBD2. Germline-derived CDR1 and CDR2 are DFQATT and SNEGSKA (reference sequence). V trimming: 6 bases; J trimming: 3 bases; junction bases outside the gene matches: 3. CDR3 length equals 13 residues. This chain's CDR3 is CSALAGNTDTQYF. CDR3 DNA sequence: TGCAGTGCACTAGCGGGAAATACAGATACGCAGTATTTT.

This clonotype was detected ten times or more. This chain links TRBV7-2 with TRBJ2-4; 9 bases agree with TRBD2. V dropped 1 base and J dropped 12; count of bases not matched to a gene: 7. The germline gives CDR1 SGHTA, CDR2 FQGNSA. CDR3 length: 14 amino acids. The CDR3 reads CASSLGSGGIDQYF. CDR3 nucleotide sequence: TGTGCCAGCAGCTTAGGGAGCGGGGGGATAGATCAGTACTTC.

In regard to this clonotype: Just one base apart from a much larger clone, this may be a read error. The V and J genes are TRBV28 and TRBJ2-1; D may be TRBD2 (6 bases). The length of the CDR3 is 16 residues. From germline, CDR1 is MDHEN and CDR2 SYDVKM. Trimming cost V 5 bases and J 4 bases, with 18 bases left between them. The CDR3 loop reads CASSRGLGRGYNEQFF. In nucleotides, the CDR3 is TGTGCCAGCAGTCGAGGTCTAGGGCGGGGTTACAATGAGCAGTTCTTC.

There are a few counts of this clonotype. A much larger clonotype is one base distant, so this may be a read error. The chain uses TRBV7-3 and TRBJ1-1, with 8 positions matching TRBD1. The V gene's germline CDR1 is SGHTA and CDR2 FQGTGA. This CDR3 has 15 amino acids. DNA for the CDR3: TGTGCCAGCAGCGATCAGGGGGCTACGAACGCTGAAGCTTTCTTT. It yields the protein CASSDQGATNAEAFF.